These 11 T cell receptor beta chains share one sample of origin, sequenced in a study of response to subunit inactivated influenza vaccine. TCRdb passed the RT-PCR reads through MiXCR, listing each CDR3 protein once. The table records roughly 700,000 distinct CDR3 sequences, around 14% of them present only once. This specimen was PBMCs from blood, taken about 14 days before vaccination. These receptors were obtained from a man in his fifties who received an inactivated influenza vaccine.

The genes are TRBV29-1 and TRBJ2-7; D possibly matches TRBD1 or TRBD2 (5 bases each). V dropped 3 bases and J dropped 2 bases, with 11 bases sitting between them. The CDR3 loop spans 13 amino acids. Germline assignment: CDR1 SQVTM and CDR2 ANQGSEA. The CDR3 DNA reads as TGCAGCGTTGATGGGACGGGAACCTACGAGCAGTACTTC. It specifies CSVDGTGTYEQYF.

This chain connects TRBV3-1 to TRBJ2-2, with 14 nucleotides matching TRBD2. The CDR3 runs to 17 residues. Germline CDR1 is LGHDT and CDR2 is YNNKEL (reference sequence). V gave up 3 bases and J gave up 5 bases; unmatched junction bases: 5. The CDR3: CASSHRLAGGRTGELFF. The CDR3 DNA follows: TGTGCCAGCAGCCATCGACTAGCGGGAGGGCGGACCGGGGAGCTGTTTTTT.

This clonotype showed up just a few times. The chain carries TRBV7-6 and TRBJ2-7; 9 bases map to TRBD2. Trimming removed 5 bases from V and 6 bases from J; junction bases left unmatched: 11. Germline V gene lookup returns CDR1 SGHVS and CDR2 FNYEAQ. The CDR3 runs to 15 residues. This CDR3 reads CASSPQREVLLEQYF. CDR3 nucleotides: TGTGCCAGCAGCCCCCAGCGGGAGGTTCTTCTCGAGCAGTACTTC.

V usage is TRBV5-6 and J usage is TRBJ2-3, with TRBD2 matching over 9 bases. Germline V gene lookup returns CDR1 SGHDT and CDR2 YYEEEE. The CDR3 runs to 17 residues. The trim removed 1 base at V and 1 base at J, leaving 7 bases unmatched. CDR3 sequence (DNA): TGTGCCAGCAGCTTGTTACCTAGCGGGACGGGCACAGATACGCAGTATTTT. It specifies CASSLLPSGTGTDTQYF.

Only a few counts were recorded for this clonotype. The chain combines TRBV5-1 with TRBJ2-5, with D hard to call. The germline gives CDR1 SGHRS, CDR2 YFSETQ. Trimming stripped 3 bases from V and 5 bases from J, with 11 bases between. CDR3 length: 13 residues. Written as DNA, the CDR3 is TGCGCCAGCAGCTCGATGATCGTCGAGACCCAGTACTTC. Its translation is CASSSMIVETQYF.

This clonotype was seen only a few times. J is TRBJ2-5 and V is TRBV7-9; D is uncertain. The V end lost 5 bases, the J end lost 5 bases, and 9 bases lay between the germline ends. Germline V CDR1 and CDR2: SEHNR, FQNEAQ (reference sequence). This CDR3 is 12 amino acids long. The CDR3 DNA reads as TGTGCCAGCAGCACCCACGGTGAGACCCAGTACTTC. Translation gives CASSTHGETQYF. The complete variable domain, with remaining parts taken from reference TRBV7-9 and TRBJ2-5, reads DTGVSQNPRHKITKRGQNVTFRCDPISEHNRLYWYRQTLGQGPEFLTYFQNEAQLEKSRLLSDRFSAERPKGSFSTLEIQRTEQGDSAMYLCASSTHGETQYFGPGTRLLVL.

This clonotype has ten or more counts. This chain connects TRBV7-9 to TRBJ1-2; D unclear. The CDR3 is 15 residues long. Germline CDR1 and CDR2: SEHNR and FQNEAQ (reference sequence). Trimming pared 3 bases from V and 7 bases from J, leaving 18 bases between. The CDR3 DNA sequence: TGTGCCAGCAGCTTCCCTGTGGGCTTGGGGTTTGGCTACACCTTC. Translated, it gives CASSFPVGLGFGYTF. Supplemented by reference TRBV7-9 and TRBJ1-2, the full variable domain reads DTGVSQNPRHKITKRGQNVTFRCDPISEHNRLYWYRQTLGQGPEFLTYFQNEAQLEKSRLLSDRFSAERPKGSFSTLEIQRTEQGDSAMYLCASSFPVGLGFGYTFGSGTRLTVV.

The chain couples TRBV5-6 to TRBJ2-1, with 7 positions matching TRBD2. Unmatched junction bases numbered 6, after V lost 3 bases and J lost 9 bases. The CDR3 loop spans 13 amino acids. Germline-derived CDR1 and CDR2 are SGHDT and YYEEEE. The CDR3 DNA sequence: TGTGCCAGCAGCTGGGGGACTATTGGTGAGCAGTTCTTC. Translating it yields CASSWGTIGEQFF.

This clonotype was seen only a few times. V usage is TRBV12-3 or TRBV12-4 and J usage is TRBJ2-1; 7 bases map to TRBD2. This CDR3 spans 16 amino acids. V gave up 2 bases and J gave up 8 bases; unmatched junction bases: 12. CDR3 in amino acids: CASSLLTGGGGDEQFF. The CDR3 bases are TGTGCCAGCAGTTTATTGACGGGGGGTGGGGGAGATGAGCAGTTCTTC.

This clonotype was observed a few times. The chain has TRBV12-3 or TRBV12-4 and TRBJ2-7, with D possibly TRBD1 on 5 matching bases. V dropped 6 bases and J dropped 6 bases, with 12 bases sitting between them. The CDR3 loop spans 12 amino acids. DNA of the CDR3: TGTGCCAGCAGCAAGCAGGGCGGCGAGCAGTACTTC. This encodes CASSKQGGEQYF.

Only a few counts were recorded for this clonotype. The rearrangement uses TRBV29-1 and TRBJ2-3, with 9 positions matching TRBD2. V was pared by 2 bases and J by 1 base, with 16 bases of the junction left unmatched. The length of the CDR3 is 19 residues. CDR1 SQVTM and CDR2 ANQGSEA come from the germline V gene. The CDR3 here is CSVERPREAQRGGTDTQYF. CDR3 in DNA: TGCAGCGTTGAAAGACCCCGTGAAGCCCAGCGGGGGGGCACAGATACGCAGTATTTT.